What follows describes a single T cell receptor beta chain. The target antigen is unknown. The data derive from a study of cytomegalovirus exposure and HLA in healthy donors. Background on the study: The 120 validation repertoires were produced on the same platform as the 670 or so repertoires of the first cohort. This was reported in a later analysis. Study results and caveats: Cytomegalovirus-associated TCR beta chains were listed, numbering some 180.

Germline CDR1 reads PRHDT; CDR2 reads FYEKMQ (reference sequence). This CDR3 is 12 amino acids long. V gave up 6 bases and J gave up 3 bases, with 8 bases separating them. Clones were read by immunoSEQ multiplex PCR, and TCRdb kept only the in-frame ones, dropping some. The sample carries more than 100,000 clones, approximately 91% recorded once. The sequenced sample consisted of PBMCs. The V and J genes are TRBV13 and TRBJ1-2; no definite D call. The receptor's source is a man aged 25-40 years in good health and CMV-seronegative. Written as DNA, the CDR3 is TGTGCCAGCAGTGTAGTACACTATGGCTACACCTTC. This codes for CASSVVHYGYTF.